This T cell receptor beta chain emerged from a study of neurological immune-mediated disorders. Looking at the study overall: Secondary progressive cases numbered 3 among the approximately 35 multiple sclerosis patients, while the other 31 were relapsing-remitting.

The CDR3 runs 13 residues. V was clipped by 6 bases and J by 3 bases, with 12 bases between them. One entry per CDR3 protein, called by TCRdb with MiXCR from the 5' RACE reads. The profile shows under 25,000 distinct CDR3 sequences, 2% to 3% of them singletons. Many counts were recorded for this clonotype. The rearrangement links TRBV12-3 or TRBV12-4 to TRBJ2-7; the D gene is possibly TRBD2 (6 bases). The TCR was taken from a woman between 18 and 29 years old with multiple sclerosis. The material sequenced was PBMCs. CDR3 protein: CASRTHGGYEQYF. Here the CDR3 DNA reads TGTGCCAGCAGGACCCACGGGGGCTACGAGCAGTACTTC.